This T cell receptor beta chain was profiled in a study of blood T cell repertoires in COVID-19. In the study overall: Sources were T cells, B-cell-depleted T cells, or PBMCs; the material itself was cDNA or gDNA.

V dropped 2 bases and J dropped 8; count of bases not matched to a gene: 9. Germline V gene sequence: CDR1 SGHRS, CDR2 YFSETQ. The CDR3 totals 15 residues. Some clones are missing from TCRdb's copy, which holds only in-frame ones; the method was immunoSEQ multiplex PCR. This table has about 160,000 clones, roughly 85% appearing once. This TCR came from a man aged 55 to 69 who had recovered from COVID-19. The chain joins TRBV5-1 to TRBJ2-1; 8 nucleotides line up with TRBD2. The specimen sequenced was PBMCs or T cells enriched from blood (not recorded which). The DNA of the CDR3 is TGCGCCAGCAGCTTAGGTAGCGGGGCCCGGGATGAGCAGTTCTTC. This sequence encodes CASSLGSGARDEQFF.